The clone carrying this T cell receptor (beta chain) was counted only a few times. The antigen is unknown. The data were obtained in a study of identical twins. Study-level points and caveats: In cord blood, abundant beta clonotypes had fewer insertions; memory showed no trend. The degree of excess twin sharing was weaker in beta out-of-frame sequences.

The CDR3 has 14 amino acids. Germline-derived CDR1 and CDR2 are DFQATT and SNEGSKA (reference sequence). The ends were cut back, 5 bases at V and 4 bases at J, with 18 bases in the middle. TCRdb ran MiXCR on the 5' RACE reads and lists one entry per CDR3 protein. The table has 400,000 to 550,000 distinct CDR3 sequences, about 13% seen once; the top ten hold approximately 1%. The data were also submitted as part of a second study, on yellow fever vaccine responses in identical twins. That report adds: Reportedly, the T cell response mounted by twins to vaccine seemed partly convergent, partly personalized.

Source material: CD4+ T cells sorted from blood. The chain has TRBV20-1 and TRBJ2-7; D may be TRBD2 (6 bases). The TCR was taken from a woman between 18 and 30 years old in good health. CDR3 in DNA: TGCAGTGCTTGGGACTTCCGAGGGGTTTACGAGCAGTACTTC. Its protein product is CSAWDFRGVYEQYF.